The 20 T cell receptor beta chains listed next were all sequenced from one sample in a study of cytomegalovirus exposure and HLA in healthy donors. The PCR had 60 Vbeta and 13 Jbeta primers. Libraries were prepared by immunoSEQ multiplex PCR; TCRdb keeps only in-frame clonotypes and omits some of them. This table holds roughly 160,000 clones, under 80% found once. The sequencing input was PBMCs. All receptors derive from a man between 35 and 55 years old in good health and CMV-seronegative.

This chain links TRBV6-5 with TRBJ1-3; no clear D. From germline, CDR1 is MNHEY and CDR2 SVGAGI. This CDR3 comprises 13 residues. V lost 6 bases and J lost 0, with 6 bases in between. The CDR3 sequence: CASRAGSGNTIYF. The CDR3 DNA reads TGTGCCAGCAGAGCGGGCTCTGGAAACACCATATATTTT.

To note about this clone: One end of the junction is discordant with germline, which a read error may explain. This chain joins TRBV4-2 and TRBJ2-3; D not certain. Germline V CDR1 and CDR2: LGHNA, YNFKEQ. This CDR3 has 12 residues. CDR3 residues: CASSQESLRKSF. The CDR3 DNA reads TGTGCCAGCAGCCAAGAGTCGCTGCGCAAATCTTTT.

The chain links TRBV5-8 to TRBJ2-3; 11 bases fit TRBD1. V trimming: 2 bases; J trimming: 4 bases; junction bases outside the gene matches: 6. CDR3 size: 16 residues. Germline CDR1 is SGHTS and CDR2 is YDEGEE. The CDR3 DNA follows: TGTGCCAGCAGCTTTCGGACAGGGGGCATTGCAGATACGCAGTATTTT. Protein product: CASSFRTGGIADTQYF.

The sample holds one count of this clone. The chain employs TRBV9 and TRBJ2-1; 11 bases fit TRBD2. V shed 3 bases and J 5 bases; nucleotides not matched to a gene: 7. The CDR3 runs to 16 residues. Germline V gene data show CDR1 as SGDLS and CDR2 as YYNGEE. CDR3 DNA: TGTGCCAGCAGCGCGCTGACTAGCGGGGTACACAATGAGCAGTTCTTC. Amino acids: CASSALTSGVHNEQFF.

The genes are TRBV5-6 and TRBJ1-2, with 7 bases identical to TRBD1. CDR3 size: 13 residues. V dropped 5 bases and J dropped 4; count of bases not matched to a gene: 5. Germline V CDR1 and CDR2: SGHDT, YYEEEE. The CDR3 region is CASRQGDPYGYTF. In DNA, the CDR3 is TGTGCCAGCAGGCAGGGGGATCCCTATGGCTACACCTTC.

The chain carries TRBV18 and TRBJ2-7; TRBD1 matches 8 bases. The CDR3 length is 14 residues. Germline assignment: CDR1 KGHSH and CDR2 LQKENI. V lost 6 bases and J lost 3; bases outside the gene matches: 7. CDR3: CASSRDRRNYEQYF. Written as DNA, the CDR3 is TGTGCCAGCTCCCGGGACAGGAGAAACTACGAGCAGTACTTC.

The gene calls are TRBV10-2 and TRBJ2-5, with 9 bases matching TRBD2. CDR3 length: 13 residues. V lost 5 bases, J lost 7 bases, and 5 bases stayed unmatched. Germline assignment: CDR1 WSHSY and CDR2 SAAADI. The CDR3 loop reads CASSPGGGGTQYF. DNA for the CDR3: TGCGCCAGCAGTCCCGGCGGGGGGGGGACCCAGTACTTC.

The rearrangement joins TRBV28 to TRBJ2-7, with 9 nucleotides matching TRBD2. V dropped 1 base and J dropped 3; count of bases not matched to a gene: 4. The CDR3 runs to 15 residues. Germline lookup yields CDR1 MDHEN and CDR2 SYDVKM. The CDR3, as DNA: TGTGCCAGCAGTTTATTTGCGGGGGGGTTCTACGAGCAGTACTTC. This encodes CASSLFAGGFYEQYF.

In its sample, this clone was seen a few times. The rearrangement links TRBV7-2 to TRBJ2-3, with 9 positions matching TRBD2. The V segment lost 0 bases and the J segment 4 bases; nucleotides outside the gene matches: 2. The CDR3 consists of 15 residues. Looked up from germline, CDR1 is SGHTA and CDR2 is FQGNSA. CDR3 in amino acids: CASSLAGGGADTQYF. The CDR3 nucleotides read TGTGCCAGCAGCTTAGCTGGCGGGGGGGCAGATACGCAGTATTTT. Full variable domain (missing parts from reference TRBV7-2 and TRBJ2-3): GAGVSQSPSNKVTEKGKDVELRCDPISGHTALYWYRQSLGQGLEFLIYFQGNSAPDKSGLPSDRFSAERTGGSVSTLTIQRTQQEDSAVYLCASSLAGGGADTQYFGPGTRLTVL.

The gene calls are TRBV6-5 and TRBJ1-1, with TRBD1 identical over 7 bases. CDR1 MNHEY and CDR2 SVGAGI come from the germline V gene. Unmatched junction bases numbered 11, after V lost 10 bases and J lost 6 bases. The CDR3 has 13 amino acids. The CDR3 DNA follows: TGTGCCACTACCAGGGGGAAGACCGCTGAAGCTTTCTTT. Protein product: CATTRGKTAEAFF.

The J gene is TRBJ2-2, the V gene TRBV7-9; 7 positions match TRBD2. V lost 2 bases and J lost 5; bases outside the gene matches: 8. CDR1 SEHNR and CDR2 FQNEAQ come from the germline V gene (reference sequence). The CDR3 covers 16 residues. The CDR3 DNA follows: TGTGCCAGCAGCTTAAGCCGCCCGGGGGGAACCGGGGAGCTGTTTTTT. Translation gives CASSLSRPGGTGELFF.

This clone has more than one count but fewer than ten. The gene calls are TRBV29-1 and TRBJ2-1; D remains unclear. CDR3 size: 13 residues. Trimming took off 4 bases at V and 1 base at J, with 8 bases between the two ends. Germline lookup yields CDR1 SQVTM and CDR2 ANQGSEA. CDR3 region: CSVVSVSYNEQFF. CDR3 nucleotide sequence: TGCAGCGTTGTATCGGTATCCTACAATGAGCAGTTCTTC.

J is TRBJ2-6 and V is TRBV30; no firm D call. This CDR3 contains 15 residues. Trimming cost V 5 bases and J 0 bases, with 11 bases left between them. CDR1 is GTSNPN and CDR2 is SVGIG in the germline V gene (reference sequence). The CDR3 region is CAWGFISSGANVLTF. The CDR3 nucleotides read TGTGCCTGGGGTTTTATCAGCTCTGGGGCCAACGTCCTGACTTTC.

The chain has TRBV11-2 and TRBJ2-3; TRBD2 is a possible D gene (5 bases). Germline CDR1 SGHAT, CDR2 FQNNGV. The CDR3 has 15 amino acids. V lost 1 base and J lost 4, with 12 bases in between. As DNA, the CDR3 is TGTGCCAGCAGCTTAGGTAGGACTCGGGCAGATACGCAGTATTTT. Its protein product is CASSLGRTRADTQYF. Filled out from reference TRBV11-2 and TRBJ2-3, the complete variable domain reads EAGVAQSPRYKIIEKRQSVAFWCNPISGHATLYWYQQILGQGPKLLIQFQNNGVVDDSQLPKDRFSAERLKGVDSTLKIQPAKLEDSAVYLCASSLGRTRADTQYFGPGTRLTVL.

The CDR3 region is CASSFDRQTKDTQYF. The CDR3 region has the DNA TGTGCCAGCAGCTTCGACAGGCAGACGAAGGATACGCAGTATTTT. This chain uses TRBV7-3 with TRBJ2-3; D is perhaps TRBD1 (6 bases). There are 15 residues in the CDR3. V lost 3 bases and J lost 6, with 16 bases in between. The V gene's germline CDR1 is SGHTA and CDR2 FQGTGA. The complete variable domain, with remaining parts taken from reference TRBV7-3 and TRBJ2-3, reads GAGVSQTPSNKVTEKGKYVELRCDPISGHTALYWYRQSLGQGPEFLIYFQGTGAADDSGLPNDRFFAVRPEGSVSTLKIQRTERGDSAVYLCASSFDRQTKDTQYFGPGTRLTVL.

The CDR3 nucleotides read TGCGCCAGCAGCTTGGTGTTCGGGGGTACCTACGAGCAGTACTTC. It codes for CASSLVFGGTYEQYF. The chain has TRBV5-1 and TRBJ2-7, with a possible D match to TRBD2 (6 bases). This CDR3 region has 15 residues. Germline values: CDR1 SGHRS, CDR2 YFSETQ. The V end lost 0 bases, the J end lost 2 bases, and 12 bases lay between the germline ends.

For the CDR3, the DNA is TGTGCCAGCAGCCCGGACAGGGTTAATGAAAAACTGTTTTTT. Residues: CASSPDRVNEKLFF. This sequence joins TRBV5-4 and TRBJ1-4, with TRBD1 identical over 8 bases. J lost 4 bases, V lost 4 bases, and 3 bases had no gene match. Germline loops: CDR1 SGHNT, CDR2 YYREEE (reference sequence). This CDR3 is 14 amino acids long.

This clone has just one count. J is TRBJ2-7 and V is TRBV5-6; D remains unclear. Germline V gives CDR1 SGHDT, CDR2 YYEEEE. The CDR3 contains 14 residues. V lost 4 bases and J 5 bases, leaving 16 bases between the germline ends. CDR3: CASSPVRWANEQYF. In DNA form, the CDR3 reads TGTGCCAGCAGCCCCGTCCGATGGGCCAACGAGCAGTACTTC.

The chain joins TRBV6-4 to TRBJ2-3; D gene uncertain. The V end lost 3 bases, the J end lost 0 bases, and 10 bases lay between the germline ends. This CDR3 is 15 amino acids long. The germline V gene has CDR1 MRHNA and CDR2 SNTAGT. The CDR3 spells CASSDQASSTDTQYF. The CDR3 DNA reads TGTGCCAGCAGTGATCAGGCCTCTAGCACAGATACGCAGTATTTT.

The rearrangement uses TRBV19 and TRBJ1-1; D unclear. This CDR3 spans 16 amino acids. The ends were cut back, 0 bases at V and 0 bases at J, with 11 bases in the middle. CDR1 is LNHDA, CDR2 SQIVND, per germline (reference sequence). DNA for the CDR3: TGTGCCAGTAGTATAGATTCAACAGCCCTGAACACTGAAGCTTTCTTT. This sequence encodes CASSIDSTALNTEAFF. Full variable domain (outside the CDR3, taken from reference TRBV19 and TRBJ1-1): DGGITQSPKYLFRKEGQNVTLSCEQNLNHDAMYWYRQDPGQGLRLIYYSQIVNDFQKGDIAEGYSVSREKKESFPLTVTSAQKNPTAFYLCASSIDSTALNTEAFFGQGTRLTVV.